The clone carrying this T cell receptor beta chain was found many times. Its antigen remains unidentified. The data were obtained in a study of response to subunit inactivated influenza vaccine. General study findings and limits: That few new T cells are recruited by each seasonal influenza vaccination was the authors' suggestion.

Trimming removed 0 bases from V and 3 bases from J, with 15 bases in between. Germline V lookup: CDR1 DFQATT, CDR2 SNEGSKA (reference sequence). CDR3 length: 15 residues. MiXCR was run by TCRdb on the RT-PCR reads, yielding one entry per CDR3 protein. The repertoire consists of hundreds of thousands of distinct CDR3 sequences, with 15% to 19% occurring once and the leading ten covering 11%. Specimen: PBMCs from blood, collected roughly 13 days after vaccination. This clonotype was obtained from a man aged 45 to 65 who received an inactivated influenza vaccine. The chain has TRBV20-1 and TRBJ2-7, with D possibly being TRBD2 (5 bases). The CDR3 region is CSARDGNPGNYEQYF. The CDR3 DNA reads TGCAGTGCTAGAGATGGTAACCCGGGGAACTACGAGCAGTACTTC.